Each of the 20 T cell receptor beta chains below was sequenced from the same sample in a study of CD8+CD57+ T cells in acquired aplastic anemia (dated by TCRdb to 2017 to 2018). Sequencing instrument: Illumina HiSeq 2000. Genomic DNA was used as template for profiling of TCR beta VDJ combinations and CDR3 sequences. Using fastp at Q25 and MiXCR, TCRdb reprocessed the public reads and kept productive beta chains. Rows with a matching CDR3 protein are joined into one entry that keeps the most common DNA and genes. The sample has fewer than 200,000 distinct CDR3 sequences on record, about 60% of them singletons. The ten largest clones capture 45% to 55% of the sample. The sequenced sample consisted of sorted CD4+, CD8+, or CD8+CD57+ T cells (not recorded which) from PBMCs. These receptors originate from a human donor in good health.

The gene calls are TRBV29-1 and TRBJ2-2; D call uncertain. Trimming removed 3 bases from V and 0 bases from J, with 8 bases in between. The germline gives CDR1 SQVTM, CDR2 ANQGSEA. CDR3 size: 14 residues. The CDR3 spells CSVEGRTNTGELFF. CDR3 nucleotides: TGCAGCGTTGAGGGCAGGACGAACACCGGGGAGCTGTTTTTT.

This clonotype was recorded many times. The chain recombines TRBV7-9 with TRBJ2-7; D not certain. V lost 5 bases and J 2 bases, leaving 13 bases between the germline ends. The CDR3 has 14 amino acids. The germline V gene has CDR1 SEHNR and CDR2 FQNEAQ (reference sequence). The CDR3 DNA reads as TGTGCCAGCAGCCCACCAGTTGAGCCCTACGAGCAGTACTTC. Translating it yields CASSPPVEPYEQYF.

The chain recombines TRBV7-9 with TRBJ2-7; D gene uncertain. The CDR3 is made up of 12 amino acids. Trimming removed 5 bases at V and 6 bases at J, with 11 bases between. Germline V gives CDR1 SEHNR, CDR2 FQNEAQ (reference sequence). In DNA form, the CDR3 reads TGTGCCAGCAGCCCCCGGACGGCCGAGCAGTACTTC. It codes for CASSPRTAEQYF.

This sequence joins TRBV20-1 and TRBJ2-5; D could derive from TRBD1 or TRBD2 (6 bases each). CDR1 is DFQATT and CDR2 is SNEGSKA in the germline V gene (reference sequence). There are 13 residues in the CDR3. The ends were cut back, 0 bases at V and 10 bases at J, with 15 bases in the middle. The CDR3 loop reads CSARESPRGDQYF. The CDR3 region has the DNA TGCAGTGCTAGAGAGTCTCCGAGGGGGGACCAGTACTTC.

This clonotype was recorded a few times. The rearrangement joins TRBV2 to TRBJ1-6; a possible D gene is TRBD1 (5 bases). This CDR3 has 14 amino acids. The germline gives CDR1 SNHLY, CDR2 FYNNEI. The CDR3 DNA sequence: TGTGCGACCGGGACGGGGACGTTGGATTCACCCCTCCACTTT. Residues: CATGTGTLDSPLHF.

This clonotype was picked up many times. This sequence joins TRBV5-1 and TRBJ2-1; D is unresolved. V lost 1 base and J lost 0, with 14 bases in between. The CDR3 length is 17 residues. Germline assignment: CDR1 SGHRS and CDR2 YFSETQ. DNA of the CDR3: TGCGCCAGCAGCTTGCGTACGGCTCTAAGCTCCTACAATGAGCAGTTCTTC. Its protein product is CASSLRTALSSYNEQFF.

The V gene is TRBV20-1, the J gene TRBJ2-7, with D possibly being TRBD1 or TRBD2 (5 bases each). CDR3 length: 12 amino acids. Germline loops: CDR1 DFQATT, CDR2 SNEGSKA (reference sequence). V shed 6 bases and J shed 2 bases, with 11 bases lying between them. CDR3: CSAWDGAYEQYF. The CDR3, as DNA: TGCAGTGCCTGGGACGGAGCCTACGAGCAGTACTTC.

The CDR3 DNA sequence: TGTGCCAGCAGTCTCACAGGGGGCATAAACACTGAAGCTTTCTTT. Residues: CASSLTGGINTEAFF. The chain carries TRBV2 and TRBJ1-1; 9 bases match TRBD1. The CDR3 length is 15 residues. CDR1 SNHLY and CDR2 FYNNEI come from the germline V gene. The V segment lost 5 bases and the J segment 2 bases; nucleotides outside the gene matches: 6.

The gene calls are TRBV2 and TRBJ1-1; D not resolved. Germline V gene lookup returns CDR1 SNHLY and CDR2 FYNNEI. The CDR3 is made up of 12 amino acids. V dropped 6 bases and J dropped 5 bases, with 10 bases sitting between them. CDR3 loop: CASRGRVTEAFF. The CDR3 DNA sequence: TGTGCCAGCAGAGGTAGGGTGACTGAAGCTTTCTTT.

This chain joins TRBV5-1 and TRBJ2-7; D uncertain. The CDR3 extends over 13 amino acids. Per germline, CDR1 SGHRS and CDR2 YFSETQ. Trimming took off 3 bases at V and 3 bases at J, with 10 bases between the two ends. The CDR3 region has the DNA TGCGCCAGCAGCTCCCGAACCGACTACGAGCAGTACTTC. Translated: CASSSRTDYEQYF.

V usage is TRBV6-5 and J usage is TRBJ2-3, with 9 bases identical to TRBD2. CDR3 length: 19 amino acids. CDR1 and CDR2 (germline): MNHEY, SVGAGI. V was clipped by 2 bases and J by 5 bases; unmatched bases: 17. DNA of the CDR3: TGTGCCAGCAGTTACCTACGTCTAGCGGGGATAGCCAGGGAAGATACGCAGTATTTT. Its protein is CASSYLRLAGIAREDTQYF.

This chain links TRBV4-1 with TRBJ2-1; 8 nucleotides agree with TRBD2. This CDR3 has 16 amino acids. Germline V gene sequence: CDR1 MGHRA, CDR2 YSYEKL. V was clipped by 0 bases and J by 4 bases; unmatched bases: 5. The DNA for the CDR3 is TGCGCCAGCAGCCAAGATATGTCGGGGGGGTACAATGAGCAGTTCTTC. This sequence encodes CASSQDMSGGYNEQFF.

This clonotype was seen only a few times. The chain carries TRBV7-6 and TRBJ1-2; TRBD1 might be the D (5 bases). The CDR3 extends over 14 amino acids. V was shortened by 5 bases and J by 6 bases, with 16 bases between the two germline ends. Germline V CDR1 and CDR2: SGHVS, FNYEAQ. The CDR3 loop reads CASSPMGRDHGYTF. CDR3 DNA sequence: TGTGCCAGCAGCCCCATGGGCAGGGACCATGGCTACACCTTC.

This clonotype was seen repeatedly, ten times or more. The CDR3 region is CASSTPSGEQFF. CDR3 nucleotides: TGTGCCAGCAGTACCCCTAGCGGCGAGCAGTTCTTC. The chain recombines TRBV6-1 with TRBJ2-1, with 7 bases lining up with TRBD2. V shed 5 bases, J shed 10 bases, and the junction held 5 bases outside the gene matches. Germline CDR1 MNHNS, CDR2 SASEGT. CDR3 length equals 12 residues.

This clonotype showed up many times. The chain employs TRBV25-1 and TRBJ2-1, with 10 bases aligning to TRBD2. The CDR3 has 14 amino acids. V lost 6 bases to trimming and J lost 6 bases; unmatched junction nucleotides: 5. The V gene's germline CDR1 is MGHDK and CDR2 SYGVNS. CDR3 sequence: CASRASGSVNEQFF. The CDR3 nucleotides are TGTGCCAGCAGAGCTAGCGGGAGTGTCAATGAGCAGTTCTTC.

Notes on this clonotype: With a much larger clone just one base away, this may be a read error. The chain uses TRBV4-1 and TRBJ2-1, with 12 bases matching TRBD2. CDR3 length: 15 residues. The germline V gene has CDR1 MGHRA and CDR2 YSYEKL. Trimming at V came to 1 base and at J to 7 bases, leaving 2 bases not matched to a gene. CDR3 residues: CASSQGTSGRNEQFF. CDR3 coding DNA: TGCGCCAGCAGCCAAGGCACTAGCGGGAGGAATGAGCAGTTCTTC.

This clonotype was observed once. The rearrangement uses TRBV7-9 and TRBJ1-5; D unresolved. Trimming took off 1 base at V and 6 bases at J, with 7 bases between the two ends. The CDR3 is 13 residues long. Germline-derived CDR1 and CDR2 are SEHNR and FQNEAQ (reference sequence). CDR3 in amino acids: CASSLGQSQPQHF. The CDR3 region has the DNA TGTGCCAGCAGCTTAGGCCAGAGTCAGCCCCAGCATTTT.

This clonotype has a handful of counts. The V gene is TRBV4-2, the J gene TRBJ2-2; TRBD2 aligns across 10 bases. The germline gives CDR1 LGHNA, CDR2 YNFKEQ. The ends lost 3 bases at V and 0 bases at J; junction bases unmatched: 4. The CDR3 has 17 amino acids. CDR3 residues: CASSQRTSGANTGELFF. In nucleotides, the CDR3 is TGTGCCAGCAGCCAGCGGACTAGCGGTGCGAACACCGGGGAGCTGTTTTTT.

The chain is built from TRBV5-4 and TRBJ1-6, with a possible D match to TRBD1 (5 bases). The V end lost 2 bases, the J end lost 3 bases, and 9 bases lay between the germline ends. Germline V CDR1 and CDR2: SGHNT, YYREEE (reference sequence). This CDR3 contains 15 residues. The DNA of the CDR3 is TGTGCCAGCAGCTTCGAGACAGTCTATAATTCACCCCTCCACTTT. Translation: CASSFETVYNSPLHF.

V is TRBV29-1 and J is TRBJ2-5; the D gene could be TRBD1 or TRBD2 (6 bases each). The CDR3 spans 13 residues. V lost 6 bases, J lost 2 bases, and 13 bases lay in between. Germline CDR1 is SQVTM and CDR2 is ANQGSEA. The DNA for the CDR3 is TGCAGCGTCCCTAAAGGGGGGCAAGAGACCCAGTACTTC. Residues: CSVPKGGQETQYF.